This T cell receptor beta chain derives from a study of blood T cell repertoires in COVID-19. For the study at large: Samples taken during acute and convalescent COVID-19 were collected in the United States, Italy and Spain. In each case, the material was cDNA or gDNA derived from T cells, B-cell-depleted T cells, or PBMCs.

CDR3 length equals 13 residues. Germline CDR1 reads SGHVS; CDR2 reads FQNEAQ. V was trimmed by 3 bases and J by 0 bases, leaving 3 bases between them. Assay: immunoSEQ multiplex PCR; the TCRdb copy retains only in-frame clones and omits some. The table records some 390,000 clones, more than 75% of them present only once. Input material: peripheral blood. The TCR originated in a woman aged 55-70 years with COVID-19, enrolled during active disease. The rearrangement uses TRBV7-8 and TRBJ1-3, with unresolved D. The CDR3 here is CASSFYSGNTIYF. CDR3 DNA sequence: TGTGCCAGCAGCTTTTACTCTGGAAACACCATATATTTT.